The entry that follows covers one T cell receptor beta chain sequence. Authors' processing steps: Reference gene primers were amplified, and this amplification served to estimate nucleated cell counts. Clones were sequenced by immunoSEQ multiplex PCR, and TCRdb holds only the in-frame ones, with some missing. V, J and clone size are those of that table, while D and trimming were read from the DNA. The sample contains around 390,000 clones, 80% to 90% of which appear only once. This sample is drawn from a study of blood T cell repertoires in COVID-19. The V gene's germline CDR1 is ENHRY and CDR2 SYGVKD. V dropped 2 bases and J dropped 2 bases, with 13 bases sitting between them. This CDR3 has 15 amino acids.

The chain carries TRBV10-3 and TRBJ2-7; D is unresolved. The sample taken for sequencing was PBMCs or T cells enriched from blood (not recorded which). The receptor comes from a woman between 45 and 60 years old who had recovered from COVID-19. CDR3 coding DNA: TGTGCCATCAGTGAGCCAGGTAGTCGCCCCTACGAGCAGTACTTC. It is translated as CAISEPGSRPYEQYF.